Given below is one T cell receptor beta chain in context. The antigen remains unidentified. This CDR3 is 13 amino acids long. Germline CDR1 reads SGHVS; CDR2 reads FQNEAQ. J lost 7 bases, V lost 5 bases, and 4 bases had no gene match. The data originate from a study of T cell responses to AZD1222 COVID-19 vaccine. Points from the study as a whole: Recipients of AZD1222 seropositive at baseline numbered only 5 to 7. Increases in Spike-specific TCR breadth and depth were seen after two AZD1222 doses. White British donors predominated, females outnumbered males, and clonal diversity was possibly underestimated.

TCRdb's copy holds only in-frame clones and misses some; the assay was immunoSEQ multiplex PCR. The sample gives some 130,000 clones, approximately 92% of which show up once; approximately 6.8% is in the top ten. The V gene is TRBV7-8, the J gene TRBJ1-5, with 8 bases identical to TRBD1. The sequencing used peripheral blood, collected 28 days after the second AZD1222 dose. The clonotype comes from an adult who received the AZD1222 COVID-19 vaccine. The CDR3 region is CASSRTGSQPQHF. CDR3 nucleotide sequence: TGTGCCAGCAGCCGGACAGGGAGCCAGCCCCAGCATTTT.